This entry describes one T cell receptor beta chain. Its antigen remains unidentified. The record originates from a study of neurological immune-mediated disorders. In TCRdb, the 5' RACE reads were re-called with MiXCR into one record per CDR3 protein. In the table there are tens of thousands of distinct CDR3 sequences, roughly 3.8% of which are singletons. The CDR3 loop spans 16 amino acids. V dropped 7 bases and J dropped 2 bases, with 21 bases sitting between them. Germline CDR1 and CDR2: SGHRS and YFSETQ. 2 million PBMCs stored at -80 C were the source of the unsorted libraries. Study-level results: When repertoires were grouped phylogenetically, those of 18 of 34 multiple sclerosis patients fell into one related-CDR3 cluster, a possible signature.

The sequence came from a man aged 60 to 69 with multiple sclerosis. The source material was PBMCs. The chain employs TRBV5-1 and TRBJ2-5; D perhaps matches TRBD1 (7 bases). The CDR3 protein is CASGTAGQKIQETQYF. The CDR3 nucleotides are TGCGCCAGCGGGACGGCGGGACAGAAGATTCAAGAGACCCAGTACTTC.